Following are 10 T cell receptor beta chains from one sample sequenced in a study of CD8 T cells in ankylosing spondylitis. Whole-study results and caveats: A TCR beta motif of several highly homologous variants seemed to mark ankylosing spondylitis blood.

In TCRdb, the 5' RACE reads were re-called with MiXCR into one record per CDR3 protein. The table has about 220,000 distinct CDR3 sequences, around 7.9% seen once. These receptors' targets are unknown. The sample was blood, either unsorted or a sorted T cell fraction (not recorded which). The receptors derive from a male donor with ankylosing spondylitis.

The chain employs TRBV27 and TRBJ2-7; unclear D gene. This CDR3 is 13 amino acids long. Per the germline V gene, CDR1 is MNHEY and CDR2 is SMNVEV (reference sequence). V was shortened by 2 bases and J by 2 bases, with 7 bases between the two germline ends. In DNA form, the CDR3 reads TGTGCCAGCAGTTTAATAGGGACCTACGAGCAGTACTTC. Translated, it gives CASSLIGTYEQYF.

This clonotype was counted between two and nine times. The V and J genes are TRBV7-9 and TRBJ2-7; TRBD1 aligns across 7 bases. Germline lookup yields CDR1 SEHNR and CDR2 FQNEAQ (reference sequence). Unmatched junction bases numbered 4, after V lost 6 bases and J lost 2 bases. The CDR3 runs to 13 residues. The CDR3 loop reads CASSARGTYEQYF. CDR3 DNA sequence: TGTGCCAGCAGTGCCAGGGGGACCTACGAGCAGTACTTC.

This clonotype was detected ten times or more. The chain has TRBV4-3 and TRBJ1-4; 7 positions match TRBD1. Germline CDR1 reads LGHNA; CDR2 reads YSLEER. V trimming: 0 bases; J trimming: 6 bases; junction bases outside the gene matches: 10. CDR3 length equals 17 residues. The CDR3 is CASSQDWEGGEDEKLFF. The CDR3 nucleotides are TGCGCCAGCAGCCAAGATTGGGAAGGGGGCGAGGATGAAAAACTGTTTTTT.

This clonotype was counted ten times or more. The V and J genes are TRBV7-2 and TRBJ1-2, with D hard to call. This CDR3 is 14 amino acids long. Germline V lookup: CDR1 SGHTA, CDR2 FQGNSA. The V gene lost 10 bases and the J gene lost 4 bases, with 19 bases spanning the gap. Here the CDR3 DNA reads TGTGCCACTATAAACGCGGGCCGGATCTATGGCTACACCTTC. Amino acid sequence: CATINAGRIYGYTF.

There are many counts of this clonotype. The chain couples TRBV4-3 to TRBJ2-7; TRBD2 matches 7 bases. The germline gives CDR1 LGHNA, CDR2 YSLEER. The CDR3 covers 15 residues. The V and J ends lost 1 base and 1 base, in that order; junction bases with no gene match: 4. This chain's CDR3 is CASSQVLAESYEQYF. In nucleotides, the CDR3 is TGCGCCAGCAGCCAAGTCCTAGCGGAATCCTACGAGCAGTACTTC.

This clonotype has ten or more counts. The chain couples TRBV7-9 to TRBJ2-4; TRBD1 or TRBD2 may be the D gene (5 bases each). V was pared by 5 bases and J by 4 bases, with 15 bases between. Germline V gene lookup returns CDR1 SEHNR and CDR2 FQNEAQ (reference sequence). The CDR3 spans 15 residues. The CDR3 sequence is CASSHPRDAKNIQYF. Written as DNA, the CDR3 is TGTGCCAGCAGCCACCCCCGGGACGCTAAAAACATTCAGTACTTC.

This clonotype was found a few times. The chain links TRBV29-1 to TRBJ1-2; no clear D. V lost 7 bases and J lost 3, with 12 bases in between. The germline CDR1 and CDR2 sequences are SQVTM and ANQGSEA. This CDR3 has 12 residues. CDR3 nucleotides: TGCAGCGCCGGTCCGTGGGACTATGGCTACACCTTC. Translating gives CSAGPWDYGYTF.

This clonotype was picked up many times. The gene calls are TRBV19 and TRBJ1-2; D is perhaps TRBD1 (5 bases). Germline-derived CDR1 and CDR2 are LNHDA and SQIVND (reference sequence). CDR3 length equals 14 residues. V was shortened by 3 bases and J by 5 bases, with 13 bases between the two germline ends. The CDR3 region is CASSIADRYYGYTF. DNA for the CDR3: TGTGCCAGTAGTATCGCCGACAGATATTATGGCTACACCTTC.

The sample holds a few counts of this clonotype. The chain combines TRBV10-3 with TRBJ2-1; 13 nucleotides agree with TRBD2. Germline V gene sequence: CDR1 ENHRY, CDR2 SYGVKD. CDR3 length equals 13 residues. V was clipped by 3 bases and J by 16 bases; unmatched bases: 6. CDR3 in amino acids: CAISDILAGGEFF. The CDR3 nucleotides read TGTGCCATCAGTGACATACTAGCGGGAGGGGAATTCTTC.

As to this clonotype: A much more abundant neighbour one base away suggests this may be a read error. This chain links TRBV28 with TRBJ1-6; D may be TRBD1 (5 bases). V lost 4 bases, J lost 5 bases, and 15 bases lay in between. This CDR3 comprises 16 residues. Germline-derived CDR1 and CDR2 are MDHEN and SYDVKM. The CDR3 sequence: CASSSPSRGDNSPLHF. CDR3 coding DNA: TGTGCCAGCAGTTCCCCATCTCGAGGGGATAATTCACCCCTCCACTTT. Full variable domain (rest looked up from reference TRBV28 and TRBJ1-6): DVKVTQSSRYLVKRTGEKVFLECVQDMDHENMFWYRQDPGLGLRLIYFSYDVKMKEKGDIPEGYSVSREKKERFSLILESASTNQTSMYLCASSSPSRGDNSPLHFGNGTRLTVT.